The text below deals with one T cell receptor beta chain. The antigen is not known. This sequence may be a read error, since a much larger clone differs from it by one base. This record comes from a study of blood T cells in healthy people across ages. Study-level points and caveats: In these data, TCR beta diversity tracked strongly with naive T cell percentage. The fall in TCR beta diversity per million T cells was roughly linear with age.

Primed by a sample-barcoded 5' primer and a J-beta primer mix, a second PCR proceeded for about 7 to 11 cycles. Through a template-switch adaptor with 12 random nucleotides, each cDNA molecule received a tag. MiXCR was run by TCRdb on the 5' RACE reads, yielding one entry per CDR3 protein. The table records hundreds of thousands of distinct CDR3 sequences, about 34% of them present only once. Germline-derived CDR1 and CDR2 are SGHTS and YDEGEE. Trimming left V 7 bases short and J 2 bases short, with 18 bases between. CDR3 length: 15 residues. Source material: blood. The J gene is TRBJ1-2, the V gene TRBV5-8; possible D gene TRBD1, 6 bases. The TCR comes from a woman of 80 years or more in good health. DNA for the CDR3: TGTGCCAGCGGCTCGGGGGGCCCAGCCAACTATGGCTACACCTTC. This codes for CASGSGGPANYGYTF.